These 23 T cell receptor beta chains were all obtained from the same sample, sequenced in a study of post-analysis software for immune sequencing data. Built from TCR beta cDNA, the libraries had unique molecular identifiers in them. One entry per CDR3 protein, called by TCRdb with MiXCR from the PCR reads. The table has approximately 400,000 distinct CDR3 sequences, less than 40% seen once; the top ten hold roughly 13%. The antigens these receptors bind are not known. Study conclusions and caveats: In patients, a few TRBV segments were more frequent than in controls, with TRBV5-6, TRBV5-1 and TRBV20-1 among them.

The sequenced sample was blood. The source is a girl between 10 and 17 years old with multiple sclerosis.

The CDR3 nucleotides read TGTGCCAGCAGCCAAGAGGCGGGGAGGGAGACCCAGTACTTC. Translated, it gives CASSQEAGRETQYF. The gene calls are TRBV3-1 and TRBJ2-7, with D perhaps matching TRBD2 (6 bases). The last part of the DNA fits TRBJ2-5 better; the J call may be wrong. The CDR3 is 14 residues long. Germline V gene lookup returns CDR1 LGHDT and CDR2 YNNKEL (reference sequence).

This chain uses TRBV7-2 with TRBJ2-3; D is perhaps TRBD2 (5 bases). Germline lookup yields CDR1 SGHTA and CDR2 FQGNSA. CDR3 size: 11 residues. V lost 6 bases and J 11 bases, leaving 12 bases between the germline ends. CDR3 region: CASSSDLRQYF. CDR3 bases: TGTGCCAGCAGTTCGGACTTGAGGCAGTATTTT. Variable domain in full (rest from reference TRBV7-2 and TRBJ2-3): GAGVSQSPSNKVTEKGKDVELRCDPISGHTALYWYRQSLGQGLEFLIYFQGNSAPDKSGLPSDRFSAERTGGSVSTLTIQRTQQEDSAVYLCASSSDLRQYFGPGTRLTVL.

This clonotype was seen a few times. The chain couples TRBV2 to TRBJ1-4; D unresolved. Trimming removed 7 bases at V and 10 bases at J, with 16 bases between. The CDR3 is made up of 13 amino acids. From germline, CDR1 is SNHLY and CDR2 FYNNEI. The CDR3 sequence is CASTGSSKGKLFF. In DNA, the CDR3 is TGTGCCAGCACCGGTTCTAGTAAAGGAAAACTGTTTTTT.

This clonotype was detected only a few times. V and J are TRBV15 and TRBJ2-5, with 11 bases matching TRBD2. Per the germline V gene, CDR1 is LNHNV and CDR2 is YYDKDF (reference sequence). This CDR3 has 15 amino acids. After removal of 1 base from V and 11 bases from J, the junction contained 9 bases not matched to a gene. The CDR3 is CATSRASGGPREQYF. CDR3 nucleotide sequence: TGTGCCACCAGCAGAGCTAGCGGGGGGCCGCGGGAGCAGTACTTC.

This clonotype was found a few times. This chain connects TRBV5-5 to TRBJ2-3, with unresolved D. This CDR3 contains 15 residues. Trimming removed 1 base from V and 1 base from J, with 10 bases in between. Looked up from germline, CDR1 is SGHKS and CDR2 is YYEKEE (reference sequence). CDR3 amino acids: CASSLSPLRTDTQYF. CDR3 coding DNA: TGTGCCAGCAGCTTGTCCCCCCTTCGCACAGATACGCAGTATTTT.

This clonotype was counted between two and nine times. The chain combines TRBV9 with TRBJ2-3, with D unresolved. Trimming removed 4 bases at V and 9 bases at J, with 15 bases between. Germline CDR1 reads SGDLS; CDR2 reads YYNGEE. This CDR3 is 13 amino acids long. The CDR3 sequence: CASSPPRSPTQYF. The CDR3, as DNA: TGTGCCAGCAGCCCCCCCCGAAGCCCGACGCAGTATTTT.

The rearrangement uses TRBV5-5 and TRBJ1-2, with D perhaps matching TRBD1 (6 bases). Trimming removed 4 bases from V and 2 bases from J, with 18 bases in between. CDR3 size: 16 residues. Germline V gene lookup returns CDR1 SGHKS and CDR2 YYEKEE (reference sequence). The chain's CDR3 is CASSPSITGTNYGYTF. In DNA, the CDR3 is TGTGCCAGCAGCCCCTCGATAACCGGGACAAACTATGGCTACACCTTC.

The sample holds one count of this clonotype. A junction boundary mismatches the germline segment, possibly from a read error. The DNA of the CDR3 is TGTGCCAGCAGCCCTCAGGAGGGCTCCACCTTC. This translates into CASSPQEGSTF. The V gene is TRBV7-2, the J gene TRBJ1-2; D is unclear. This CDR3 region has 11 residues. Germline assignment: CDR1 SGHTA and CDR2 FQGNSA.

In its sample, this clonotype was seen many times. The rearrangement uses TRBV7-9 and TRBJ2-4, with D uncertain. V lost 1 base and J lost 9, with 10 bases in between. The germline gives CDR1 SEHNR, CDR2 FQNEAQ (reference sequence). The CDR3 runs 13 residues. CDR3 nucleotides: TGTGCCAGCAGCTTAGAGACATATGGCATTCAGTACTTC. Its protein product is CASSLETYGIQYF. Together with reference TRBV7-9 and TRBJ2-4, the CDR3 gives the full variable domain: DTGVSQNPRHKITKRGQNVTFRCDPISEHNRLYWYRQTLGQGPEFLTYFQNEAQLEKSRLLSDRFSAERPKGSFSTLEIQRTEQGDSAMYLCASSLETYGIQYFGAGTRLSVL.

V usage is TRBV7-2 and J usage is TRBJ1-5, with D unresolved. Per germline, CDR1 SGHTA and CDR2 FQGNSA. This CDR3 contains 13 residues. V dropped 4 bases and J dropped 7 bases, with 11 bases sitting between them. For the CDR3, the DNA is TGTGCCAGCAGCTATGAGGGCTACCAGCCCCAGCATTTT. This codes for CASSYEGYQPQHF.

This chain joins TRBV12-3 or TRBV12-4 and TRBJ1-2; D is possibly TRBD1 (5 bases). V lost 6 bases and J 2 bases, leaving 13 bases between the germline ends. The CDR3 sequence is 14 residues long. The CDR3 reads CASRSGSTNYGYTF. The CDR3 DNA reads as TGTGCCAGCAGATCAGGGTCTACAAACTATGGCTACACCTTC.

Concerning this clonotype itself: One junction end disagrees with the germline gene, perhaps due to a read error. This rearrangement joins TRBV19 to TRBJ2-1; D might be TRBD2 (5 bases). The CDR3 spans 16 residues. From germline, CDR1 is LNHDA and CDR2 SQIVND (reference sequence). CDR3 protein: CASTAGVGSSYSEQFF. CDR3 sequence (DNA): TGTGCCAGTACCGCTGGGGTAGGGAGCTCCTACAGTGAGCAGTTCTTC.

The chain carries TRBV29-1 and TRBJ2-5, with D tentatively TRBD1 or TRBD2 (6 bases each). Per the germline V gene, CDR1 is SQVTM and CDR2 is ANQGSEA. CDR3 length equals 14 residues. Trimming left V 6 bases short and J 11 bases short, with 25 bases between. CDR3 in amino acids: CSVRDRGLSDEQYF. The CDR3 DNA reads TGCAGCGTACGAGACCGGGGGCTCTCGGATGAGCAGTACTTC.

The chain couples TRBV7-2 to TRBJ1-1; a possible D gene is TRBD1 (5 bases). The CDR3 runs to 15 residues. V lost 6 bases, J lost 4 bases, and 18 bases lay in between. Looked up from germline, CDR1 is SGHTA and CDR2 is FQGNSA. CDR3 sequence: CASRRLDHGGTEAFF. In DNA form, the CDR3 reads TGTGCCAGCAGACGATTAGACCACGGGGGCACTGAAGCTTTCTTT.

A note on this clonotype: An end of the junction differs from the germline gene, which may be a read error. The chain employs TRBV15 and TRBJ1-4; D remains ambiguous. CDR3 length: 16 amino acids. Looked up from germline, CDR1 is LNHNV and CDR2 is YYDKDF (reference sequence). The CDR3 spells CATSRGQQITNQKLFF. The CDR3 region has the DNA TGTGCCACCAGCAGAGGACAACAGATAACTAATCAAAAACTGTTTTTT.

This clonotype was seen a few times. J is TRBJ2-2 and V is TRBV5-1; D uncertain. The CDR3 spans 15 residues. The ends were cut back, 4 bases at V and 3 bases at J, with 13 bases in the middle. The germline CDR1 and CDR2 sequences are SGHRS and YFSETQ. The CDR3 here is CASSPDVFYTGELFF. The CDR3 DNA reads as TGCGCCAGCAGCCCCGACGTCTTTTACACCGGGGAGCTGTTTTTT.

This chain connects TRBV20-1 to TRBJ2-4; D unclear. This CDR3 region has 16 residues. Germline V CDR1 and CDR2: DFQATT, SNEGSKA (reference sequence). Trimming pared 3 bases from V and 5 bases from J, leaving 20 bases between. CDR3 loop: CSARAPRTTTQNIQYF. In DNA, the CDR3 is TGCAGTGCTAGGGCCCCCCGGACCACAACTCAAAACATTCAGTACTTC.

This clonotype was detected a few times. The V gene is TRBV3-1, the J gene TRBJ2-5; TRBD2 aligns across 10 bases. There are 16 residues in the CDR3. CDR1 LGHDT and CDR2 YNNKEL come from the germline V gene (reference sequence). J was trimmed by 5 bases and V by 2 bases; bases with no gene match: 8. Written as DNA, the CDR3 is TGTGCCAGCAGCCAACCACTAGCGGGGAGTAAGGAGACCCAGTACTTC. Translated: CASSQPLAGSKETQYF.

The CDR3: CASSLRDAQETQYF. The DNA for the CDR3 is TGTGCCAGCAGTTTAAGGGACGCCCAAGAGACCCAGTACTTC. The chain has TRBV12-3 or TRBV12-4 and TRBJ2-5; the D call may be TRBD1 or TRBD2 (5 bases each). The CDR3 has 14 residues. Trimming stripped 2 bases from V and 1 base from J, with 8 bases between.

The chain combines TRBV4-1 with TRBJ2-3; 8 nucleotides match TRBD2. The germline CDR1 and CDR2 sequences are MGHRA and YSYEKL. The V and J ends lost 4 bases and 3 bases, in that order; junction bases with no gene match: 6. The CDR3 has 15 amino acids. This chain's CDR3 is CASSRLLAGTDTQYF. In nucleotides, the CDR3 is TGCGCCAGCAGCCGCCTTCTAGCGGGTACAGATACGCAGTATTTT.

This clonotype was recorded a few times. The V call is TRBV4-1, the J call TRBJ1-1; D is uncertain. This CDR3 is built from 12 residues. CDR1 MGHRA and CDR2 YSYEKL come from the germline V gene. With 4 bases removed from V and 4 bases from J, the gap between germline ends came to 7 bases. The CDR3 bases are TGCGCCAGCAGCCTTTGGGTCACTGAAGCTTTCTTT. Amino acids: CASSLWVTEAFF.

This clonotype was observed a handful of times. V gene TRBV12-3 or TRBV12-4 combines with J gene TRBJ2-3; 10 positions agree with TRBD2. The V segment lost 5 bases and the J segment 3 bases; nucleotides outside the gene matches: 11. The CDR3 length is 17 residues. In nucleotides, the CDR3 is TGTGCCAGCAGTGGTACTGGTAGCGGGGGGACGACAGATACGCAGTATTTT. Its protein is CASSGTGSGGTTDTQYF.

This rearrangement joins TRBV5-1 to TRBJ2-3; 8 bases are shared with TRBD2. The CDR3 contains 16 residues. With V trimmed by 0 bases and J by 4 bases, 7 bases remained unmatched. Germline V lookup: CDR1 SGHRS, CDR2 YFSETQ. CDR3 region: CASSLGVGGGPDTQYF. The CDR3, as DNA: TGCGCCAGCAGCTTGGGGGTTGGCGGGGGGCCAGATACGCAGTATTTT.